This is a list of T cell receptor beta chains from one sample in a study of T cell repertoires in cytomegalovirus infection. No antigen has been assigned to these receptors. Each CDR3 protein is one row after TCRdb ran MiXCR on the reads. The sample lists 110,000 to 150,000 distinct CDR3 sequences; 32% were seen once. This material consisted of CD8+ T cells from cultured PBMCs, taken from culture after CMV antigen stimulation. Receptors originate from a human donor in good health (CMV status not recorded). Some clones in this sample may be carry-over from other donors' samples. Each CDR3 is given with its conserved first and last residue. A D gene is named only where the DNA matches it firmly. Clone size is shown for a subset of rows, as once, few, many or a class of expanded clone.

clone_size	d_call	v_call	j_call	cdr3_nt	cdr3_aa
-	-	TRBV12-3/TRBV12-4	TRBJ1-4	TGTGCCAGCAGTCAGACTTATAATGAAAAACTGTTTTTT	CASSQTYNEKLFF
few	-	TRBV19	TRBJ1-2	TGTGCCAGTACTACTCTCGAGGAGGCTAACTATGGCTACACCTTC	CASTTLEEANYGYTF
-	-	TRBV7-6	TRBJ1-1	TGTGCCAGCACCCCTGTCCAGGGGAACACTGAAGCTTTCTTT	CASTPVQGNTEAFF
many	-	TRBV12-5	TRBJ2-1	TGTGCTAGTGGTTTGGCCCTTACTAATGAGCAGTTCTTC	CASGLALTNEQFF
-	TRBD2	TRBV28	TRBJ2-1	TGTGCCAGCAGTTTCCTGGCTAGCGGGGGGTCCTACAATGAGCAGTTCTTC	CASSFLASGGSYNEQFF
few	-	TRBV10-2	TRBJ1-1	TGCGCCAGCAGTGAGTCTGGGGGGTTGGTGGCTGAAGCTTTCTTT	CASSESGGLVAEAFF
few	TRBD1	TRBV13	TRBJ2-2	TGTGCCAGCACCTTGGGGACAGCCGGGGAGCTGTTTTTT	CASTLGTAGELFF
-	-	TRBV7-9	TRBJ1-2	TGTGCCAGCAGCTTAGCTCCAGAAGGCTACACCTTC	CASSLAPEGYTF
few	-	TRBV27	TRBJ2-7	TGTGCCAGCAGTTCAACTGGGACTGCCTACGAGCAGTACTTC	CASSSTGTAYEQYF
-	TRBD2	TRBV20-1	TRBJ2-1	TGCAGTGCTAGAGATGCGCGGGAGGGGACTTACAATGAGCAGTTCTTC	CSARDAREGTYNEQFF
-	-	TRBV9	TRBJ1-1	TGTGCCAGCAGCTTAGGGCACAACCCTGAAGCTTTCTTT	CASSLGHNPEAFF
few	TRBD1	TRBV7-7	TRBJ2-5	TGTGCCAGCAGCACCCTTACAGGGGTCGAGACCCAGTACTTC	CASSTLTGVETQYF
once	-	TRBV4-1	TRBJ1-2	TGCGCCAGCAGCCCCGTGGGGGGCAACGACTATGGCTACACCTTC	CASSPVGGNDYGYTF
many	-	TRBV7-6	TRBJ2-1	TGTGCCAGCAGCTTAGGTCTAGCTAGGTACAATGAGCAGTTCTTC	CASSLGLARYNEQFF
few	TRBD2	TRBV11-2	TRBJ2-1	TGTGCCAGCAGCTTTCGGGAGGGGCGGCCGGAGCAGTTCTTC	CASSFREGRPEQFF
many	TRBD1	TRBV2	TRBJ2-5	TGTGCCAGCAGCCCGCTGACAGGGGGGGGAGAGACCCAGTACTTC	CASSPLTGGGETQYF
-	TRBD2	TRBV7-9	TRBJ2-3	TGTGCCAGCAGCCCGGAAGGGGCGGGGGGGCTAGATACGCAGTATTTT	CASSPEGAGGLDTQYF
few	-	TRBV7-9	TRBJ2-7	TGTGCCAGCGGGAGCAAGTGGGGCGAGCAGTACTTC	CASGSKWGEQYF
few	-	TRBV7-2	TRBJ2-3	TGTGCCAGCAGCTTACTAGGGAGCACAGATACGCAGTATTTT	CASSLLGSTDTQYF
-	-	TRBV7-2	TRBJ2-7	TGTGCCAGCAGCTTTAGGACCGGGTGGGGCGAGCACTACTTC	CASSFRTGWGEHYF